A selection of T cell receptor beta chains follows, all from one sample in a study of persistence of HIV-infected CD4 T cells. Assay: immunoSEQ multiplex PCR; the TCRdb copy retains only in-frame clones and omits some. The table records roughly 41,000 clones, roughly 87% of them present only once. No antigen is known for these receptors. Specimen: CD4+ T cells sorted from PBMCs after approximately 20-hour stimulation, collected from a patient who received antiretroviral therapy. All receptors derive from an adult man with HIV who was CMV-seropositive. Both conserved end residues are part of each CDR3. Clone size is stated in some rows and not others, as once, few, many or a class when expanded.

j_gene: TRBJ2-5; abundance: -; v_gene: TRBV15; CDR3aa: CATSEGGRGLETQYF
j_gene: TRBJ2-5; abundance: -; v_gene: TRBV5-1; CDR3aa: CASTLWGGAGETQYF
j_gene: TRBJ2-7; abundance: -; v_gene: TRBV18; CDR3aa: CASSPVQTGTYEQYF
j_gene: TRBJ2-1; abundance: once; v_gene: TRBV3-1/TRBV3-2; CDR3aa: CASSHPAGGGEQFF
j_gene: TRBJ1-5; abundance: few; v_gene: TRBV6-2/TRBV6-3; CDR3aa: CASSYRQGNQPQHF
j_gene: TRBJ1-2; abundance: -; v_gene: TRBV18; CDR3aa: CASSGGRTNYGYTF
j_gene: TRBJ1-6; abundance: few; v_gene: TRBV5-6; CDR3aa: CASSGANNSPLHF
j_gene: TRBJ2-2; abundance: -; v_gene: TRBV27; CDR3aa: CASAEFGGGANTGELFF
j_gene: TRBJ2-1; abundance: few; v_gene: TRBV10-1; CDR3aa: CASSPGLAFDEQFF
j_gene: TRBJ1-2; abundance: -; v_gene: TRBV10-1; CDR3aa: CASSRGLNYGYTF
j_gene: TRBJ2-1; abundance: -; v_gene: TRBV5-1; CDR3aa: CASSLGGLADYNEQFF
j_gene: TRBJ2-3; abundance: -; v_gene: TRBV7-2; CDR3aa: CASSLVGGGTDTQYF
j_gene: TRBJ2-7; abundance: -; v_gene: TRBV5-6; CDR3aa: CASSFRGGYEQYF
j_gene: TRBJ2-2; abundance: -; v_gene: TRBV30; CDR3aa: CAWSVFGNTGELFF
j_gene: TRBJ2-3; abundance: -; v_gene: TRBV5-1; CDR3aa: CASSLTGPDTQYF
j_gene: TRBJ2-4; abundance: -; v_gene: TRBV3-1/TRBV3-2; CDR3aa: CASSQGTVAKNIQYF
j_gene: TRBJ2-2; abundance: -; v_gene: TRBV19; CDR3aa: CASSFEGTGELFF
j_gene: TRBJ1-5; abundance: -; v_gene: TRBV19; CDR3aa: CASSIRQGGQPQHF
j_gene: TRBJ1-3; abundance: -; v_gene: TRBV4-1; CDR3aa: CASSRTQGASGNTIYF
j_gene: TRBJ1-5; abundance: -; v_gene: TRBV9; CDR3aa: CASSADTGGNQPQHF
j_gene: TRBJ2-7; abundance: -; v_gene: TRBV3-1/TRBV3-2; CDR3aa: CASSRRTDSTEQYF
j_gene: TRBJ2-6; abundance: -; v_gene: TRBV27; CDR3aa: CASSSHPGQGSSGANVLTF
j_gene: TRBJ2-1; abundance: -; v_gene: TRBV18; CDR3aa: CASSPDRTYNEQFF
j_gene: TRBJ1-5; abundance: -; v_gene: TRBV30; CDR3aa: CAWNQRADQPQHF
j_gene: TRBJ1-2; abundance: -; v_gene: TRBV18; CDR3aa: CASSPARGSDGYTF
j_gene: TRBJ2-5; abundance: -; v_gene: TRBV7-2; CDR3aa: CASSQTDRGETQYF
j_gene: TRBJ1-1; abundance: -; v_gene: TRBV27; CDR3aa: CASSTGQGWTEAFF
j_gene: TRBJ2-4; abundance: -; v_gene: TRBV11-2; CDR3aa: CASGQTNIQYF
j_gene: TRBJ2-1; abundance: -; v_gene: TRBV20-1; CDR3aa: CSGIEREWQFF
j_gene: TRBJ2-7; abundance: -; v_gene: TRBV7-8; CDR3aa: CASSPYYEQYF